This T cell receptor (beta chain) comes out of a study of regulatory T cells in long-lasting Graves disease. The germline CDR1 and CDR2 sequences are MDHEN and SYDVKM. The CDR3 totals 19 residues. The V segment lost 7 bases and the J segment 0 bases; nucleotides outside the gene matches: 13. This clonotype has a count of ten or more. Researchers made TCR beta libraries by using iRepertoire HTBI primers and running Arm-PCR on CDR3 regions. TCRdb ran MiXCR on the multiplex PCR reads and lists one entry per CDR3 protein. The profile shows 500,000 or so distinct CDR3 sequences, around 15% of them singletons. Sample time point: newly diagnosed GD, antithyroid drugs for less than 3 months. PBMCs provided the RNA from which the TCR library was made. American Thyroid Association guidelines defined Graves' disease diagnosis. These data also formed part of another study, on T cells in Graves' hyperthyroidism and ophthalmopathy. As that report states: Primed by the HTBI set, a first-round RT-PCR was run on the TCR CDR3.

The rearrangement uses TRBV28 and TRBJ2-1; 12 bases are shared with TRBD2. Sequenced material: peripheral blood mononuclear cells (PBMCs), taken at new diagnosis, from a patient treated with antithyroid drugs. The clonotype originates from a man aged 40-49 years with Graves disease. The CDR3 DNA sequence: TGTGCCAGCACCGAAGGGTGGCTAGCGGGAGGGAGCTCCTACAATGAGCAGTTCTTC. This codes for CASTEGWLAGGSSYNEQFF.